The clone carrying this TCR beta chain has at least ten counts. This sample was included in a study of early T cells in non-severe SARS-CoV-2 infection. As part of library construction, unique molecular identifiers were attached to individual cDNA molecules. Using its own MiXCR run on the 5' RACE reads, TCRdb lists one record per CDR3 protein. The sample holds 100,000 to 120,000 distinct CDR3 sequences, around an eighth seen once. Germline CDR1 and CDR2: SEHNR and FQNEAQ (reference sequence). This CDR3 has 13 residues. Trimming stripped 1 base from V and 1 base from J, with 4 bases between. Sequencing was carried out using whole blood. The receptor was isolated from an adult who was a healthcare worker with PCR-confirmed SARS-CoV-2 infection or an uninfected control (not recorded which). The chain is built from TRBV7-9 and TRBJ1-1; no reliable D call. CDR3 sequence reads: CASSLVRNTEAFF. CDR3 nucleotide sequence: TGTGCCAGCAGCTTAGTACGGAACACTGAAGCTTTCTTT. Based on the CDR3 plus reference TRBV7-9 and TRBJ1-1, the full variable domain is DTGVSQNPRHKITKRGQNVTFRCDPISEHNRLYWYRQTLGQGPEFLTYFQNEAQLEKSRLLSDRFSAERPKGSFSTLEIQRTEQGDSAMYLCASSLVRNTEAFFGQGTRLTVV.